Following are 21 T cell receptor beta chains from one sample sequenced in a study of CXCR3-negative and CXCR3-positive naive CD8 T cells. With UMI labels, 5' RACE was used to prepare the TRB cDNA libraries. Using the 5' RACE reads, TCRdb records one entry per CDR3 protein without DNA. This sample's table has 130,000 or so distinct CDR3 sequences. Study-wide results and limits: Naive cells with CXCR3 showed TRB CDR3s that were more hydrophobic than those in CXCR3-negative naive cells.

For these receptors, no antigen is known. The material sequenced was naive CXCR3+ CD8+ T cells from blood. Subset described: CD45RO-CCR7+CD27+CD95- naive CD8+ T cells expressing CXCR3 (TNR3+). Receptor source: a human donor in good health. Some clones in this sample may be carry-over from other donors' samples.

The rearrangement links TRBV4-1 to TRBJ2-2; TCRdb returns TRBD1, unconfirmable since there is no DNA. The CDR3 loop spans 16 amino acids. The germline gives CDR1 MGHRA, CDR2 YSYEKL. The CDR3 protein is CASSQGALGAAGELFF.

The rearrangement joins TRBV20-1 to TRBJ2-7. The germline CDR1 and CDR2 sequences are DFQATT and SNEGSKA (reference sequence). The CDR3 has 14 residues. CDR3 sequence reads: CSAKVLGNSYEQYF.

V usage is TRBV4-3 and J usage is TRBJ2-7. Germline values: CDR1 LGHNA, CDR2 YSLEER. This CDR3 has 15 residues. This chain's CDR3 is CASSQEAAEIYEQYF.

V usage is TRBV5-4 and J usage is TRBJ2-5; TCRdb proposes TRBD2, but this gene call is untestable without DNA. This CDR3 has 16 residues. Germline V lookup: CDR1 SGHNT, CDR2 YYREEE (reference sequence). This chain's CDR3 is CASSLVLAGVGETQYF.

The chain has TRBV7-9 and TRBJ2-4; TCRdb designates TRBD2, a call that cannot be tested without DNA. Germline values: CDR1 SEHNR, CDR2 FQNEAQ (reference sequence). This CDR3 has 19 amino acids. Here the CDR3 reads CASSLAGGTSGDWENIQYF. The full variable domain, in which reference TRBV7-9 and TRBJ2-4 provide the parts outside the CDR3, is DTGVSQNPRHKITKRGQNVTFRCDPISEHNRLYWYRQTLGQGPEFLTYFQNEAQLEKSRLLSDRFSAERPKGSFSTLEIQRTEQGDSAMYLCASSLAGGTSGDWENIQYFGAGTRLSVL.

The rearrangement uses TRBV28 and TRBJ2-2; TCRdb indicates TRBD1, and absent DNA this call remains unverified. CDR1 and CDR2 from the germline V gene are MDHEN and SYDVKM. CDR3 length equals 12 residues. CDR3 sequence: CASSPPFGELFF. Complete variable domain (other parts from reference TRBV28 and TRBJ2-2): DVKVTQSSRYLVKRTGEKVFLECVQDMDHENMFWYRQDPGLGLRLIYFSYDVKMKEKGDIPEGYSVSREKKERFSLILESASTNQTSMYLCASSPPFGELFFGEGSRLTVL.

The CDR3: CASSFGNEQFF. The chain recombines TRBV7-9 with TRBJ2-1. This CDR3 has 11 amino acids. The germline V gene has CDR1 SEHNR and CDR2 FQNEAQ (reference sequence).

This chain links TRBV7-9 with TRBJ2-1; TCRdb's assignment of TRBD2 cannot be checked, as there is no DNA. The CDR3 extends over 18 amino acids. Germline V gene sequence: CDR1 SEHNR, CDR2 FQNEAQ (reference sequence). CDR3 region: CASSLETLAGGSYNEQFF.

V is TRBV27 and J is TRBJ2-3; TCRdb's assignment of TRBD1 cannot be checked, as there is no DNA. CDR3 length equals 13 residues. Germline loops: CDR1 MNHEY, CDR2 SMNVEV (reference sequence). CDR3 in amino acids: CASSPPWSYTQYF.

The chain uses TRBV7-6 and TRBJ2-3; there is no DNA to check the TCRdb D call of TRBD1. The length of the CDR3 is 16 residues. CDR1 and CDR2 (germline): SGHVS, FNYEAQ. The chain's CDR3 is CASSFVPGQGPDTQYF.

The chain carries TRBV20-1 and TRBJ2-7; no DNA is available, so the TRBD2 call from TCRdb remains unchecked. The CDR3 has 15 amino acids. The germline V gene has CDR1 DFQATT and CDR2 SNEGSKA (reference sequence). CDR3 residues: CSATHRAGGNYEQYF.

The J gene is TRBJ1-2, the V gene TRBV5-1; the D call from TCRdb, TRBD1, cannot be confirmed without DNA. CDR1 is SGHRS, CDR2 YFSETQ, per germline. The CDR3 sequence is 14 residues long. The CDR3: CASSLDDRGQGYTF.

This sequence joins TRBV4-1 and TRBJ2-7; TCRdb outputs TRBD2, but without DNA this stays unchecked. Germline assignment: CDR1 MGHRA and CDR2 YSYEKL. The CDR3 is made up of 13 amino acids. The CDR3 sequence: CASSLSGPSEQYF.

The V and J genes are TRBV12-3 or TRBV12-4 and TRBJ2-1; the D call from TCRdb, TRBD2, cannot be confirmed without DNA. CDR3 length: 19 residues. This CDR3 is CASSPRLAGGRIPGDEQFF.

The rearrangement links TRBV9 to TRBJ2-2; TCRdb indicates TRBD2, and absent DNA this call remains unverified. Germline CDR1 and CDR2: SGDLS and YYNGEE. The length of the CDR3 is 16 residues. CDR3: CASSVEVAANTGELFF.

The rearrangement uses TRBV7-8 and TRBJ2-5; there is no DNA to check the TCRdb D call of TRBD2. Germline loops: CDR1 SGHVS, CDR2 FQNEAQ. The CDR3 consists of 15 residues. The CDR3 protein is CASSTFGGGEETQYF.

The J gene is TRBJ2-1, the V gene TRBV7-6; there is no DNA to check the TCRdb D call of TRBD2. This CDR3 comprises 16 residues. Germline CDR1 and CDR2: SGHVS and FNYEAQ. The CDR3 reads CASSSLAGNFYNEQFF.

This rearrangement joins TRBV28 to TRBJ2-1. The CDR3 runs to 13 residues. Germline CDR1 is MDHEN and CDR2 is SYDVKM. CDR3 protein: CASSLISWPKQFF.

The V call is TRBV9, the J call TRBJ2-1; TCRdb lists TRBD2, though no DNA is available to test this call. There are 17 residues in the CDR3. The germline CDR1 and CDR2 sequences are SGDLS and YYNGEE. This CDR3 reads CASSTGLAGLSYNEQFF. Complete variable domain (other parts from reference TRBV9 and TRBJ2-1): DSGVTQTPKHLITATGQRVTLRCSPRSGDLSVYWYQQSLDQGLQFLIQYYNGEERAKGNILERFSAQQFPDLHSELNLSSLELGDSALYFCASSTGLAGLSYNEQFFGPGTRLTVL.

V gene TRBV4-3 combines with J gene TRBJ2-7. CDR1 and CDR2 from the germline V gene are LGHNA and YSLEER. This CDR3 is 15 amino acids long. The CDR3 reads CASSQDRRISYEQYF.

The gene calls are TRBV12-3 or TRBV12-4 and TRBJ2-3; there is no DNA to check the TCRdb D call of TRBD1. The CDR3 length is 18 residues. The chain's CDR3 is CASSWAPGQGVGTDTQYF.